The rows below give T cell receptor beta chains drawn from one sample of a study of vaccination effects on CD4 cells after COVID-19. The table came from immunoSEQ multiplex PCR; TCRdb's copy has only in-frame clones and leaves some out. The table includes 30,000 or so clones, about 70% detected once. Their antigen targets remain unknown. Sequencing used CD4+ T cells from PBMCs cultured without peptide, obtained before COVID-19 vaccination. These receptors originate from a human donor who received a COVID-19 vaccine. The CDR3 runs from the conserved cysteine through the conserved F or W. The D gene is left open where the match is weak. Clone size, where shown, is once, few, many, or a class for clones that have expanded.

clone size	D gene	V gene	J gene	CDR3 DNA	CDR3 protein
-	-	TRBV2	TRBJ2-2	TGTGCCAGCAGTGATTCGATGGCCGGGGAGCTGTTTTTT	CASSDSMAGELFF
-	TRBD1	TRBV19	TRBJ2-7	TGTGCCAGTAGTATTACGGGGACAGGGGGCAACGAGCAGTACTTC	CASSITGTGGNEQYF
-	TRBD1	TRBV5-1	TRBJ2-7	TGCGCCAGCAGCTGGGGACAGACAGGCTCCTACGAGCAGTACTTC	CASSWGQTGSYEQYF
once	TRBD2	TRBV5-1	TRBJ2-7	TGCGCCAGCAGCTTGGCCGTGCGGGAGAACGACGAGCAGTACTTC	CASSLAVRENDEQYF
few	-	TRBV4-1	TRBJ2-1	TGCGCCAGCAGCCAAGACCTCACCCTAGGGCAGTTCTTC	CASSQDLTLGQFF
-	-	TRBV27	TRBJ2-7	TGTGCCAGCAGTTTCGTCAGGGGCCACGAGCAGTACTTC	CASSFVRGHEQYF
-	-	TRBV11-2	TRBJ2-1	TGTGCCAGCAGCAACATGCAAGGGACCGCCAATGAGCAGTTCTTC	CASSNMQGTANEQFF
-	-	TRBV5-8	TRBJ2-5	TGTGCCAGCACCAGACAGTACCAAGAGACCCAGTACTTC	CASTRQYQETQYF
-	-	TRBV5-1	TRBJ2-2	TGCGCCAGCAGCTTACTCCTGAACACCGGGGAGCTGTTTTTT	CASSLLLNTGELFF
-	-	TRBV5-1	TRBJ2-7	TGCGCCAGCAGCTTGGAAGTTGCCGCTAGGTCCGAGCAGTACTTC	CASSLEVAARSEQYF
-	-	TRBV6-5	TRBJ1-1	TGTGCCAGCAGTCGCTCGATGACGGGGGATGGTGAAGCTTTCTTT	CASSRSMTGDGEAFF
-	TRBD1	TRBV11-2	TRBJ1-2	TGTGCCAGCAGCGCGGACAGGGGGCGAGGCTACACCTTC	CASSADRGRGYTF
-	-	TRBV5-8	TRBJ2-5	TGTGCCAGCAGCTTGCTCTCATTGGGGGAGACCCAGTACTTC	CASSLLSLGETQYF
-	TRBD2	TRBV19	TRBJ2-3	TGTGCCAGTAGGTCCTCTCTAGCGGCGAGTATGGATACGCAGTATTTT	CASRSSLAASMDTQYF
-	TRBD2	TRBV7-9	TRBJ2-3	TGTGCCACGGGCGGGAGAGCAGATACGCAGTATTTT	CATGGRADTQYF
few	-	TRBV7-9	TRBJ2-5	TGTGCCAGCAGCTTAGAACTAGTCGGGGAGACCCAGTACTTC	CASSLELVGETQYF
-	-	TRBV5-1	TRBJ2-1	TGCGCCAGCAGAGGGGTTTCGGACAATGAGCAGTTCTTC	CASRGVSDNEQFF
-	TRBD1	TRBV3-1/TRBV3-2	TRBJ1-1	TGTGCCAGCAGCCAAGGACAGGGGGCCAGAACTGAAGCTTTCTTT	CASSQGQGARTEAFF
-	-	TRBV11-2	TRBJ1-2	TGTGCCAGCAGCTTAAGCGCCAGGGTAGGCGACTATGGCTACACCTTC	CASSLSARVGDYGYTF
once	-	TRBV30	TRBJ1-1	TGTGCCTGGAGTGTAAATCGGAGGAACACTGAAGCTTTCTTT	CAWSVNRRNTEAFF
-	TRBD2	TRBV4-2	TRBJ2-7	TGTGCCAGCAGCCAAGGTTCGAGCGGGAGTAACGAGCAGTACTTC	CASSQGSSGSNEQYF
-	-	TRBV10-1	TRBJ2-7	TGCGCCAGCAGTGACTCTGCAAGCCCCAGCTCCTACGAGCAGTACTTC	CASSDSASPSSYEQYF
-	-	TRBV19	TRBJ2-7	TGTGCCAGTAGTATAGGCCAGAGGTCAACCTACGAGCAGTACTTC	CASSIGQRSTYEQYF